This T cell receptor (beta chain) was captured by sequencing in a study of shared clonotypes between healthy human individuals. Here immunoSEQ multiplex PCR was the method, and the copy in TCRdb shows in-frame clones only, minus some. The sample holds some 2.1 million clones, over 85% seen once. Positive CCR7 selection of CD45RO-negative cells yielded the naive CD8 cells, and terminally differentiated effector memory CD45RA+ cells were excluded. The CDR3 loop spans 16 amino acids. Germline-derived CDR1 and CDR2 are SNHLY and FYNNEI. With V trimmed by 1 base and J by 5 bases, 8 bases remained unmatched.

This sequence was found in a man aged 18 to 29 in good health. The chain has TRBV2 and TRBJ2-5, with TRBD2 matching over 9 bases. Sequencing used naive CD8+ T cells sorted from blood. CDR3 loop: CASSEGPAGGPETQYF. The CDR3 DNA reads TGTGCCAGCAGTGAAGGCCCCGCGGGAGGGCCGGAGACCCAGTACTTC.